This paragraph covers one T cell receptor (beta chain) sequence. Its antigen target is currently unknown. It has no much larger one-base neighbor in the sample; base qualities were not kept. The source of the sample is a study of OX40 agonist ivuxolimab in advanced cancers. For the wider study: Ivuxolimab, which targeted the costimulatory receptor OX40 (CD134), was an agonistic, fully human IgG2 monoclonal antibody. Intravenous ivuxolimab was administered to patients every 2 weeks at six dose levels: 0.01, 0.1, 0.3, 1.5, 3 and 10 mg/kg. Of the approximately 50 patients in dose escalation, about 20 had hepatocellular carcinoma, some 15 had melanoma, 9 had renal cell carcinoma and 9 had head and neck cancer. In the dose-escalation cohort, nearly 85% of patients were male, and the mean age was roughly 60 years with a range of about 20 to 90. Prior anti-PD-1, anti-PD-L1 or anti-CTLA-4 therapy was permitted, and 40% to 50% of dose-escalation patients had received checkpoint inhibitors. Three dose-escalation patients achieved partial responses, one with hepatocellular carcinoma and two with cutaneous melanoma. The purpose of peripheral TCRbeta sequencing was to test whether ivuxolimab changed TCR sequence diversity and led to clonal T-cell expansion. The paper covers the monotherapy dose-escalation part of the phase I ivuxolimab trial, which included N of about 51 patients. Results the study describes overall, beyond this receptor: At doses of 0.1 to 3.0 mg/kg, clonal expansion of both CD4+ and CD8+ T cells in blood was seen between baseline and week 6. In the 0.1-3.0 mg/kg groups, partial responders had among the lowest normalized peripheral clonal expansion, particularly in CD8+ T cells. Low levels of normalized T-cell clonal expansion were also seen in some patients who did not respond. Which antigens the clonally expanded peripheral T cells were specific for was not determined. After ivuxolimab, expanded clones were on average more numerous among CD8+ T cells than among CD4+ T cells.

Patients with autoimmune disease history or receiving systemic immunosuppression were excluded from the trial. Peripheral blood for TCR sequencing was collected from all dose cohorts at baseline, on cycle 4 day 1, and on cycle 7 day 1. The samples were taken from a phase I, first-in-human, multicenter, open-label dose-escalation trial of ivuxolimab. Adults with locally advanced or metastatic melanoma, renal cell, hepatocellular, or head and neck squamous cell carcinoma were enrolled in the trial. CD4+ and CD8+ T cells were sorted separately from peripheral blood before TCR sequencing. V drops 0 bases and J drops 3 bases, leaving 2 bases in between. The CDR3 sequence holds 12 residues, the cysteine and phenylalanine included. The CDR3 DNA has 36 bases and is translated from base 1. Sequences SGHRS (CDR1) and YFSETQ (CDR2) are obtained from the germline V gene. Genomic DNA was extracted from sorted cells for sequencing of the TCRbeta CDR3 region. The immunoSEQ Assay was used to sequence the TCRbeta CDR3 regions. TCRdb took over this immuneACCESS table, retaining in-frame rearrangements with V and J assigned. Such tables are incomplete; in checked studies, under half of the missing clones stem from an unresolved V gene, and the remainder is unexplained. In all, the sample holds tens of thousands of clones, and 80% to 95% of those were seen once. 0.44% of the sample rests with the top ten.

Material: CD4+ or CD8+ T cells sorted from blood, obtained in a trial of the OX40 agonist ivuxolimab. The chain is assembled from TRBV5-1 and TRBJ2-3; no D gene can be assigned with confidence. The clonotype comes from an adult with an advanced solid tumor such as melanoma, head and neck, liver or kidney cancer. The DNA sequence reads TGCGCCAGCAGCTTGGAAACAGATACGCAGTATTTT. This is translated as CASSLETDTQYF.